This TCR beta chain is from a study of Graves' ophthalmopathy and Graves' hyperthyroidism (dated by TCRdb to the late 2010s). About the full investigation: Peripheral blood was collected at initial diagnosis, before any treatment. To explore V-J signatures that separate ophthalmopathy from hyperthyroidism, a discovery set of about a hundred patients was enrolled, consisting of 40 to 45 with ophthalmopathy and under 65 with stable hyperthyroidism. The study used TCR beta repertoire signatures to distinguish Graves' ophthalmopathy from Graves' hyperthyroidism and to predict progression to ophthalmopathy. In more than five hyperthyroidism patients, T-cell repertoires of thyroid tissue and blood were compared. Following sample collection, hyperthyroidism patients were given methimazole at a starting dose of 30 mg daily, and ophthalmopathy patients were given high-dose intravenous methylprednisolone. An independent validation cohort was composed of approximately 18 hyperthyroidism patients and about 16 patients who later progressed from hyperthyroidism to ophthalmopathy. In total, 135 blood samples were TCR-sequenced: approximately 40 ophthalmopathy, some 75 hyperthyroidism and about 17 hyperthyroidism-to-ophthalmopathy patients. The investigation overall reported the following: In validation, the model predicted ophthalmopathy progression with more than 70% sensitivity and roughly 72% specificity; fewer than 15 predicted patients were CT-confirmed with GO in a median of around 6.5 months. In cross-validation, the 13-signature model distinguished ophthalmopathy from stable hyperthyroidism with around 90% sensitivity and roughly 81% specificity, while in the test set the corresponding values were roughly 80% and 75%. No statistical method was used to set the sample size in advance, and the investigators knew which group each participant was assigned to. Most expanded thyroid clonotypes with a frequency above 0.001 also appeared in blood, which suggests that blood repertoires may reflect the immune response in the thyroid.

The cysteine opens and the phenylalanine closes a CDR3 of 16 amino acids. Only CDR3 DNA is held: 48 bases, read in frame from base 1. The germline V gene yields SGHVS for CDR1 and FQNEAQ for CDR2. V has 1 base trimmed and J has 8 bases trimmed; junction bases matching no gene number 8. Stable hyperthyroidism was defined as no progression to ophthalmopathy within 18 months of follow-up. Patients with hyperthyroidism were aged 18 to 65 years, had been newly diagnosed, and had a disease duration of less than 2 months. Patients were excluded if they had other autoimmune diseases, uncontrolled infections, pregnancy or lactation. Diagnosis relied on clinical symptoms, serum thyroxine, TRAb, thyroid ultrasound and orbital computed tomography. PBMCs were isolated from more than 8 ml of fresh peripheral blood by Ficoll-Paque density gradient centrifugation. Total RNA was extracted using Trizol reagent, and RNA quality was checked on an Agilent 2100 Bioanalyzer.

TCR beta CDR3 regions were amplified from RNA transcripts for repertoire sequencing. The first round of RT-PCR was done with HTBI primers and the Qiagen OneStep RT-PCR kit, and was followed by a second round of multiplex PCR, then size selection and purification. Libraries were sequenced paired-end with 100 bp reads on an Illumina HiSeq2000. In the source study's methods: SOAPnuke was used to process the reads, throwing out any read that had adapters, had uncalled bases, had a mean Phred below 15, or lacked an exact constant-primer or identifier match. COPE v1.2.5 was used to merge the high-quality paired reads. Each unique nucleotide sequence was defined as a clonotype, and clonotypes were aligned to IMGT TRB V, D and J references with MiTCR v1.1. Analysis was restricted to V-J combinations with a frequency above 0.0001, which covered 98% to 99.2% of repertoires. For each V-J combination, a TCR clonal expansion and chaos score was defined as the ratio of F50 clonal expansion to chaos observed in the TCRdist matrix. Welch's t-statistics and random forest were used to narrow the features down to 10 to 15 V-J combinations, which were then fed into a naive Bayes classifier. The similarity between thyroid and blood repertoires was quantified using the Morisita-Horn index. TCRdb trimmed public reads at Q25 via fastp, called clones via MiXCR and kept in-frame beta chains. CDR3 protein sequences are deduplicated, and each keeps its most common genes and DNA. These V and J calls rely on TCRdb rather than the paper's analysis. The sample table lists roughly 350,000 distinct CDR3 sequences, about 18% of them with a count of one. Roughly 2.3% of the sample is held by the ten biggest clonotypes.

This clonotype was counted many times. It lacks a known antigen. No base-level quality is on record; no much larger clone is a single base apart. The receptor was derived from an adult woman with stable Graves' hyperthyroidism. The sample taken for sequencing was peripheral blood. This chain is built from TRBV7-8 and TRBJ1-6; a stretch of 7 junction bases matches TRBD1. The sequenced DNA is TGTGCCAGCAGCTTAGGGGGCAGGGGGACACATTCACCCCTCCACTTT. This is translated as CASSLGGRGTHSPLHF.